This T cell receptor beta chain emerged from a study of shared clonotypes between healthy human individuals (dated by TCRdb to the early 2020s). Context from the whole study: A few men and two women, aged 18 to 49 years, made up the cohort. To estimate repertoire size and how much clonotypes are shared between individuals, the study performed deep sequencing of blood TCR repertoires from roughly five healthy adults. Leukapheresis yielded between about 0.9 and 10 billion PBMCs per donor. To increase sequencing depth and limit assay-specific biases, different laboratories used diverse techniques to prepare libraries and sequence TCR repertoires. Per donor, three plates each were used for CD4 naive and CD4 memory, two for CD8 naive, and one for CD8 memory. Findings and caveats that apply to the study as a whole: Naive subsets generally had larger estimated clonotype richness than memory subsets did. Sampling was limited to blood, and TCR repertoires in tissue likely differ from TCR repertoires in blood. Across four donors, approximately 4.6% of naive CD4, around 3.5% of naive CD8, 2.3% of memory CD4, and approximately 0.4% of memory CD8 clonotypes were shared. Because the study included a small number of donors, the genetic and exposure-history diversity represented was limited. Compared with non-shared clonotypes, clonotypes shared by all four sorted-subset donors had higher generation probabilities. Pairwise subsampling led to the expectation that sequencing depth would affect the degree of clonotype sharing among donors. Incomplete sequencing was indicated by rarefaction of sorted-subset datasets, despite the large sequencing depth.

TCR CDR3 regions were amplified from genomic DNA by multiplex PCR using the deep immunoSEQ assay. Extracted genomic DNA from each cell subset was spread evenly across all wells of several immunoSEQ 96-well plates, with each plate serving as a replicate. Each replicate PCR for sorted subsets received about 180 ng genomic DNA, equal to about 30,000 T cell genomes. The purified libraries were quantified using a Qubit 3.0 fluorometer, sized with a Bioanalyzer 2100, and then quantified again using the KAPA Library Quantification kit. A separate single-read 150-cycle Illumina NextSeq 550 flow cell was used to sequence each immunoSEQ 96-well plate. Under the source paper's analysis protocol: The immunoSEQ output contained only junctional sequences without quality scores, so filtering could not match that applied to full-length reads. To assign V/J genes and CDR3, sequences were annotated against IMGT germline references using PyIR, a Python wrapper for IgBLAST v1.9. Reads were filtered out if the reads had weak V/J assignments (E-value above 1e-6), no CDR3, stop codons, out-of-frame junctions, or ambiguous translated residues. A V3J clonotype was defined by an identical inferred V gene, J gene, and CDR3 amino acid sequence. Percentage overlap between repertoires was calculated by dividing the number of shared unique clonotypes by the size of the smaller repertoire. Three approaches were used to assess repertoire richness: RTK rarefaction, the Chao1 estimator, and Recon v2.1 estimates of unobserved clonotypes. For all TCRbeta clonotypes obtained by the gDNA method from several donors, generation probabilities were computed with OLGA. TCRdb limited this immuneACCESS table to in-frame rearrangements with V and J called. A share of clones is missing; checked studies link under half to unresolved V genes, and the rest is unexplained. The V and J calls and clone size come from that table; D and trimming were worked out from the DNA. The sample table holds over 2 million clones, of which approximately 95% were seen once. 0.1% to 0.15% of the sample is held by the ten biggest clonotypes.

The germline V gene sets CDR1 to MNHEY and CDR2 to SVGAGI. Trimming takes 5 bases from V and 2 bases from J, and the germline ends sit 12 bases apart. The CDR3 covers 14 residues, taking in both the cysteine and the phenylalanine. The CDR3 DNA has 42 bases and is translated from base 1. With respect to this clone: This receptor's antigen is unknown. Per-nucleotide qualities are absent, and no much larger clonotype sits a single base away. At the DNA level, this CDR3 is encoded by other sequences in the same sample as well.

The donors were healthy, HIV-negative adults who had no recently reported acute infections or vaccinations. Every donor was a Caucasian adult residing in Nashville, Tennessee, USA. CD4+ T cells were enriched by magnetic negative selection, after which naive cells were positively selected on CD45RA and the negative fraction was taken as the memory subset. Blood was obtained by leukapheresis, after which PBMCs were separated by Ficoll-Histopaque density gradient centrifugation and cryopreserved in liquid nitrogen vapor phase. Analytical flow cytometry was used to check the purity and quantity of each magnetically sorted T cell population. Genomic DNA was isolated from every sorted fraction and measured by UV absorbance on a Nanodrop 2000c.

What was sequenced was naive CD4+ T cells sorted from blood. The sample's cell subset or site label is to be understood as: CD45RA+ positively selected. Recombination joined TRBV6-5 with TRBJ1-2, with TRBD1 tentatively as D gene (6 bases match). This clonotype originated in a man aged 18 to 29 in good health. The bases read TGTGCCAGCAGTCGGACAGCAACAAACTATGGCTACACCTTC. It codes for CASSRTATNYGYTF.